A selection of T cell receptor beta chains follows, all from one sample in a study of T cell repertoires in ileal Crohn's disease. Only in-frame clones appear in the TCRdb table, and some are missing; sequencing was by immunoSEQ multiplex PCR. The sample lists under 2,500 clones, more than 85% occurring once. Specimen: ileal tissue. All receptors derive from an adult with Crohn's disease. CDR3s include the opening cysteine and the closing phenylalanine or tryptophan. The D gene is left open where the match is weak. Not every row has a clone size; where given, it reads once, few, many or a size class.

j_call v_call d_call clone_size cdr3_aa cdr3_nt
TRBJ1-5 TRBV4-1 NA NA CASSQDPLNRQPQHF TGCGCCAGCAGCCAAGACCCACTTAACAGGCAGCCCCAGCATTTT
TRBJ1-5 TRBV5-6 NA NA CASSLRRGNQPQHF TGTGCCAGCAGCTTGAGGAGGGGCAATCAGCCCCAGCATTTT
TRBJ2-6 TRBV11-2 NA NA CASSRGLLGFSGANVLTF TGTGCCAGCAGCCGTGGACTTTTGGGGTTCTCTGGGGCCAACGTCCTGACTTTC
TRBJ2-3 TRBV5-1 TRBD1 NA CASSYLQGAFDTQYF TGCGCCAGCAGCTACCTACAGGGGGCGTTCGATACGCAGTATTTT
TRBJ1-3 TRBV5-1 NA NA CASSPSSGGAGNTIYF TGCGCCAGCAGCCCCTCTTCGGGGGGCGCCGGAAACACCATATATTTT
TRBJ1-1 TRBV6-6 NA NA CASSVRDTEAFF TGTGCCAGCTCCGTCCGGGACACTGAAGCTTTCTTT
TRBJ2-7 TRBV6-1 NA NA CASLEGSSYEQYF TGTGCCAGCCTGGAGGGGAGCTCCTACGAGCAGTACTTC
TRBJ2-3 TRBV7-2 TRBD2 NA CASSRGGGRDTQYF TGTGCCAGCAGCCGCGGGGGGGGGCGAGATACGCAGTATTTT
TRBJ1-2 TRBV11-2 NA NA CASSLANSGYTF TGTGCCAGCAGCTTAGCTAATAGTGGCTACACCTTC
TRBJ2-7 TRBV6-6 NA NA CASSYPPDSNSYEQYF TGTGCCAGCAGTTACCCCCCGGACTCGAACTCCTACGAGCAGTACTTC
TRBJ2-2 TRBV9 TRBD1 few CASSRDRGNTGELFF TGTGCCAGCAGCCGTGACAGGGGCAACACCGGGGAGCTGTTTTTT
TRBJ2-1 TRBV19 TRBD2 NA CASRTSGSYNEQFF TGTGCCAGTAGGACTAGCGGTTCCTACAATGAGCAGTTCTTC
TRBJ2-3 TRBV14 NA NA CASSQGRGPTDTQYF TGTGCCAGCAGCCAAGGGAGGGGCCCCACAGATACGCAGTATTTT
TRBJ1-2 TRBV19 TRBD1 NA CASSRTGSNYGYTF TGTGCCAGTAGCCGGACAGGCTCCAACTATGGCTACACCTTC
TRBJ1-1 TRBV5-4 TRBD1 NA CVFHRGFQAFF TGTGTGTTTCACAGGGGGTTTCAAGCTTTCTTT
TRBJ2-5 TRBV6-1 NA once CASRVGGGRLETQYF TGTGCCAGCAGGGTAGGGGGGGGCCGTTTGGAGACCCAGTACTTC
TRBJ2-6 TRBV4-3 NA once CASSQWTVPSGANVLTF TGCGCCAGCAGCCAGTGGACAGTGCCCTCTGGGGCCAACGTCCTGACTTTC
TRBJ1-2 TRBV4-2 NA NA CASSQDVADSQHGYTF TGTGCCAGCAGCCAAGACGTGGCCGACAGCCAACATGGCTACACCTTC
TRBJ2-7 TRBV6-1 TRBD2 NA CASSEVLAGGPYEQYF TGTGCCAGCAGTGAAGTGCTAGCGGGGGGCCCCTACGAGCAGTACTTC
TRBJ2-2 TRBV18 NA few CASSPSGGTGELFF TGTGCCAGCTCCCCTTCCGGGGGAACCGGGGAGCTGTTTTTT
TRBJ1-5 TRBV9 NA NA CASSTTDGQPQHF TGTGCCAGCAGCACCACAGACGGCCAGCCCCAGCATTTT
TRBJ1-2 TRBV7-2 TRBD1 NA CATGAQQGALGYTF TGTGCCACGGGGGCCCAACAGGGGGCGCTTGGCTACACCTTC
TRBJ1-6 TRBV9 TRBD1 once CASSAGQGTSPLHF TGTGCCAGCAGCGCCGGACAGGGGACTTCACCCCTCCACTTT
TRBJ2-1 TRBV4-3 TRBD2 NA CASSQDGAGAYNEQFF TGCGCCAGCAGCCAAGACGGAGCGGGGGCATACAATGAGCAGTTCTTC
TRBJ1-2 TRBV4-2 NA few CASSQDREGQGYTF TGTGCCAGCAGCCAAGATAGGGAGGGCCAGGGCTACACCTTC
TRBJ2-7 TRBV7-6 NA NA CASSASLREQYF TGTGCCAGCAGCGCGAGCCTCAGGGAGCAGTACTTC
TRBJ1-5 TRBV27 NA NA CASSLTQGPEGNQPQHF TGTGCCAGCAGTTTAACCCAAGGTCCTGAGGGCAATCAGCCCCAGCATTTT
TRBJ1-2 TRBV4-2 NA NA CASSQASGDRYGYTF TGTGCCAGCAGCCAAGCTTCCGGAGACCGCTATGGCTACACCTTC
TRBJ2-7 TRBV7-9 TRBD1 NA CASSPTGSRDHEQYF TGTGCCAGCAGCCCGACAGGGTCCCGGGACCACGAGCAGTACTTC
TRBJ2-5 TRBV2 TRBD2 NA CASSRPTSSQETQYF TGTGCCAGCAGCCGACCGACTAGCAGCCAAGAGACCCAGTACTTC
TRBJ2-2 TRBV7-3 TRBD2 NA CASSLGRGRANTGELFF TGTGCCAGCAGCTTAGGGAGGGGACGCGCGAACACCGGGGAGCTGTTTTTT
TRBJ2-7 TRBV14 TRBD2 NA CASSQRGLEISEQYF TGTGCCAGCAGCCAAAGGGGACTAGAAATCAGCGAGCAGTACTTC
TRBJ2-5 TRBV30 TRBD2 NA CAWTPREGWETQYF TGTGCCTGGACTCCACGGGAGGGATGGGAGACCCAGTACTTC
TRBJ2-7 TRBV19 NA NA CASSSRGSTYEQYF TGTGCCAGTAGTTCCCGGGGGAGTACCTACGAGCAGTACTTC
TRBJ1-1 TRBV4-2 NA once CASSQDFRDTEAFF TGTGCCAGCAGCCAAGATTTTCGGGACACTGAAGCTTTCTTT
TRBJ2-7 TRBV5-1 TRBD1 NA CASSLYRGIYEQYF TGCGCCAGCAGCTTGTACAGGGGAATCTACGAGCAGTACTTC
TRBJ1-2 TRBV6-5 TRBD1 NA CASSLGQGDSYGYTF TGTGCCAGCAGTCTCGGACAGGGAGATAGCTATGGCTACACCTTC
TRBJ2-5 TRBV6-6 NA NA CASSYSSLQETQYF TGTGCCAGCAGTTACTCGAGTTTACAAGAGACCCAGTACTTC
TRBJ2-2 TRBV11-2 NA NA CASGYEGLAGRTGELFF TGTGCCAGCGGTTACGAGGGACTGGCGGGGAGGACCGGGGAGCTGTTTTTT
TRBJ1-5 TRBV19 NA NA CASSKGGGRTQPQHF TGTGCCAGCTCAAAGGGTGGGGGCAGGACTCAGCCCCAGCATTTT
TRBJ2-3 TRBV9 NA NA CASSEGERDTQYF TGTGCCAGCAGCGAGGGCGAGCGGGATACGCAGTATTTT
TRBJ1-1 TRBV7-2 NA NA CASSPAPAGNTEAFF TGTGCCAGCAGCCCCGCACCCGCGGGAAACACTGAAGCTTTCTTT
TRBJ1-3 TRBV11-2 NA NA CASSQGSRSRNTIYF TGTGCCAGCAGCCAAGGGAGCAGGAGTAGAAACACCATATATTTT
TRBJ1-2 TRBV2 NA NA CASARGKDGYTF TGTGCCAGCGCGCGGGGCAAGGATGGCTACACCTTC
TRBJ1-1 TRBV19 NA NA CASSRARQGDQAFF TGTGCCAGTAGTAGGGCCCGGCAGGGCGACCAAGCTTTCTTT
TRBJ2-2 TRBV6-4 TRBD1 NA CATQRDRGTGELFF TGTGCCACCCAAAGGGACAGGGGCACCGGGGAGCTGTTTTTT
TRBJ1-1 TRBV29-1 NA NA CSVKTGFTEAFF TGCAGCGTAAAAACAGGGTTCACTGAAGCTTTCTTT
TRBJ1-1 TRBV6-1 NA NA CASTIQGDDTEAFF TGTGCCAGCACCATACAGGGTGATGACACTGAAGCTTTCTTT
TRBJ1-4 TRBV5-1 NA NA CASSSDTGSDEKLFF TGCGCCAGCAGCTCCGACACAGGGAGTGACGAAAAACTGTTTTTT
TRBJ2-2 TRBV11-2 NA once CASGYEGLAGRTGELFF TGTGCCAGCGGTTACGAGGGGCTGGCGGGGAGGACCGGGGAGCTGTTTTTT